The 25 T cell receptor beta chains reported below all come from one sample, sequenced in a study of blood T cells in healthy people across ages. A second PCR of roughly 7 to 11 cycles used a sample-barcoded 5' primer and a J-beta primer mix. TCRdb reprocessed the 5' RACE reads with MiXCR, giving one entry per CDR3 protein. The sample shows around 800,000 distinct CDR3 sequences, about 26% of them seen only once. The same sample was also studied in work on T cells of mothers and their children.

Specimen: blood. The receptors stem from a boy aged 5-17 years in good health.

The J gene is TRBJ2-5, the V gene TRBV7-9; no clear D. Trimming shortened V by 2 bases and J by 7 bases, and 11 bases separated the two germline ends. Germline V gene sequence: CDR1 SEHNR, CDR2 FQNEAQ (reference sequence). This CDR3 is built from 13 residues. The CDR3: CASSLMGDGTQYF. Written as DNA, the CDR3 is TGTGCCAGCAGCTTAATGGGCGATGGGACCCAGTACTTC.

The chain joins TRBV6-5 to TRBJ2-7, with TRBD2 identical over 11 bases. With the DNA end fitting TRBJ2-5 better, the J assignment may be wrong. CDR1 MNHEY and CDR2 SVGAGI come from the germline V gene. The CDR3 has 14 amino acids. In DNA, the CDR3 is TGTGCCAGCAATTCTGGACTAGCGGGAGAGACCCAGTACTTC. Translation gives CASNSGLAGETQYF.

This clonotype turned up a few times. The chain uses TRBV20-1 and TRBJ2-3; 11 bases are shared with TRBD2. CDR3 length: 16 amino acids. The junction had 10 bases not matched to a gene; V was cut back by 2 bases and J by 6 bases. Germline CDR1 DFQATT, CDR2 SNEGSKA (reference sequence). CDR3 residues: CSARPKTSGTEDTQYF. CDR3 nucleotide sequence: TGCAGTGCTAGACCAAAGACTAGCGGGACTGAGGATACGCAGTATTTT.

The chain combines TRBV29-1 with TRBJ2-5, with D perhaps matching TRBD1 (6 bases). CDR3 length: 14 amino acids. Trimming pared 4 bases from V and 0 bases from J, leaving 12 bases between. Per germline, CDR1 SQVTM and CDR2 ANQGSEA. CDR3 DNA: TGCAGCGTTGGGTGGACAGCGTACCAAGAGACCCAGTACTTC. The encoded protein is CSVGWTAYQETQYF.

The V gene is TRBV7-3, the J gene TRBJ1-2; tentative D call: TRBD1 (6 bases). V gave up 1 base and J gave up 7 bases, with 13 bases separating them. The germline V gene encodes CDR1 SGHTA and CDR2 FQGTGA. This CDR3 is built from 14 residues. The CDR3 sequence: CASSLNQGLSGYTF. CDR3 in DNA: TGTGCCAGCAGCTTAAACCAGGGGCTTTCTGGCTACACCTTC. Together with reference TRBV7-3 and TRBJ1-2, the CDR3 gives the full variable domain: GAGVSQTPSNKVTEKGKYVELRCDPISGHTALYWYRQSLGQGPEFLIYFQGTGAADDSGLPNDRFFAVRPEGSVSTLKIQRTERGDSAVYLCASSLNQGLSGYTFGSGTRLTVV.

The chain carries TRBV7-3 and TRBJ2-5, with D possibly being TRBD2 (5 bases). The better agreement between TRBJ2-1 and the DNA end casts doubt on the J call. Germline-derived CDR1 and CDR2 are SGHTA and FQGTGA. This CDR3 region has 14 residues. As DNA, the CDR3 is TGTGCCAGCAGCTTACCCGGGGATAGCAATGAGCAGTTCTTC. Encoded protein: CASSLPGDSNEQFF.

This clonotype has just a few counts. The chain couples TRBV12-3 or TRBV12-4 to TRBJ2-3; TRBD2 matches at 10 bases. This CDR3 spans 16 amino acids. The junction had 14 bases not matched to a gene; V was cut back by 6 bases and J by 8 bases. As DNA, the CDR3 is TGTGCCAGCAGCCCCCGGACTAGCGGAGCTCAGGGTACGCAGTATTTT. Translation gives CASSPRTSGAQGTQYF.

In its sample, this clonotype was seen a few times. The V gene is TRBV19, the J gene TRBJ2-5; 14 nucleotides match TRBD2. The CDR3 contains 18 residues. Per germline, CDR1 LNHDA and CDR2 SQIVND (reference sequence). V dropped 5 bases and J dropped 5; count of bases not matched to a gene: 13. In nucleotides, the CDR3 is TGTGCCAGTAGTCATCTGCCCCCGGGACTAGCGGGGGACGAGACCCAGTACTTC. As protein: CASSHLPPGLAGDETQYF.

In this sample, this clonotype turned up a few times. The CDR3 sequence: CASRGQTSYEQYF. The DNA for the CDR3 is TGTGCCAGCAGGGGACAGACCTCCTACGAGCAGTACTTC. This chain uses TRBV14 with TRBJ2-7, with TRBD1 matching over 7 bases. The CDR3 runs to 13 residues. Germline trimming cut 6 bases from V and 0 bases from J; bases unmatched to any gene: 2. Germline lookup yields CDR1 SGHDN and CDR2 FVKESK.

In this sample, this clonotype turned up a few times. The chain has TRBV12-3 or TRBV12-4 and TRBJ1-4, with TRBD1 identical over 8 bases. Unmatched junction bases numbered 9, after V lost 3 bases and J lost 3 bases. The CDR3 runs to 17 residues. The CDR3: CASSFWAGGTSNEKLFF. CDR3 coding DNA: TGTGCCAGCAGTTTTTGGGCAGGGGGCACATCTAATGAAAAACTGTTTTTT.

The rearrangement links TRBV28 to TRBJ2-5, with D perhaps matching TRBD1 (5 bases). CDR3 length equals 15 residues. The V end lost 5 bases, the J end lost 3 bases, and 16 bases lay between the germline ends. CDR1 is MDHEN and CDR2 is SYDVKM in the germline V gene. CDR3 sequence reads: CASSPRETLKETQYF. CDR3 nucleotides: TGTGCCAGCAGTCCCAGGGAAACCCTCAAAGAGACCCAGTACTTC.

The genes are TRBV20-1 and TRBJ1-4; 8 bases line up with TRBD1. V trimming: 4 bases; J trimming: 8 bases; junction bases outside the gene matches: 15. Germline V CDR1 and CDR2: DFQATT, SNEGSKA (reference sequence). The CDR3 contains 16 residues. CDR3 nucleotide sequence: TGCAGTGCTAACCTCATGGGAAGGCAGGGGGCCGAAAAACTGTTTTTT. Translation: CSANLMGRQGAEKLFF.

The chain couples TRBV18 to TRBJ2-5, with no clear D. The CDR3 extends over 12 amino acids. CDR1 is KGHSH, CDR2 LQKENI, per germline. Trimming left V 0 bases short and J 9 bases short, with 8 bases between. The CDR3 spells CASSPPGMAQYF. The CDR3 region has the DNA TGTGCCAGCTCACCACCGGGAATGGCCCAGTACTTC.

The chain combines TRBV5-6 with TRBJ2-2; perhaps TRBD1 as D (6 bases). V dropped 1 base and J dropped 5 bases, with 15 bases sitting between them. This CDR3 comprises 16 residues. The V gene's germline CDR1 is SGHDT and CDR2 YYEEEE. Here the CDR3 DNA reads TGTGCCAGCAGCTTGTATACAGGGAGAGGAACCGGGGAGCTGTTTTTT. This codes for CASSLYTGRGTGELFF.

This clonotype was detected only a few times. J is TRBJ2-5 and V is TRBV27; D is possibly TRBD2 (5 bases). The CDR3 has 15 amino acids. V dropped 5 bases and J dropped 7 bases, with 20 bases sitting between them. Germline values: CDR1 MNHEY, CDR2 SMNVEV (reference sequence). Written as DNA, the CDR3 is TGTGCCAGCAGTCCCTCGGACTCCCCAGCAGGGACCCAGTACTTC. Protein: CASSPSDSPAGTQYF.

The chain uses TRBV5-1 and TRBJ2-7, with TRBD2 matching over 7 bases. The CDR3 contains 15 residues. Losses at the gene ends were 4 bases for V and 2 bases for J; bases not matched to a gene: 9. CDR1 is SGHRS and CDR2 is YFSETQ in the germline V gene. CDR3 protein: CASSPGTTSTYEQYF. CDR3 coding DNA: TGCGCCAGCAGCCCGGGGACGACTAGCACCTACGAGCAGTACTTC.

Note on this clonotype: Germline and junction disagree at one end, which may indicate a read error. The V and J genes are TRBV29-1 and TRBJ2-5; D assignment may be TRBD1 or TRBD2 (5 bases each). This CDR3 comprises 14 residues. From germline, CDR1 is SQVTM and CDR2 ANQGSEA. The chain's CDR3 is CNVSGTNKGETQYF. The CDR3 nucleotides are TGCAACGTTTCCGGGACCAATAAGGGAGAGACCCAGTACTTC.

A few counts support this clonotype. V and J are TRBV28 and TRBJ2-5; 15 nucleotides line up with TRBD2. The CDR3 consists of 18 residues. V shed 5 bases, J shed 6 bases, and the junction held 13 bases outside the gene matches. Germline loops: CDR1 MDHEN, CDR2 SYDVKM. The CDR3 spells CASSRTGLAGGPAKTQYF. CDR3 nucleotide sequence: TGTGCCAGCAGTCGCACCGGACTAGCGGGGGGGCCGGCGAAGACCCAGTACTTC.

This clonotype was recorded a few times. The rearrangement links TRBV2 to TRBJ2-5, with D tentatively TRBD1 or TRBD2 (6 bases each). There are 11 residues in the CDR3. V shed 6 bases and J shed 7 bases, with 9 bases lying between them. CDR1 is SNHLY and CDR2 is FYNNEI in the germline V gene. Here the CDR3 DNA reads TGTGCCAGCAGAGGGGGGAGGACCCAGTACTTC. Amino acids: CASRGGRTQYF.

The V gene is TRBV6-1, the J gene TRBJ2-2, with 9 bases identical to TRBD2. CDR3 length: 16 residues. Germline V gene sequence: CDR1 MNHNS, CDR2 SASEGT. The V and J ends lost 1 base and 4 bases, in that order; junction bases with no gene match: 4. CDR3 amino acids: CASSEGAGGPTGELFF. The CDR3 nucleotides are TGTGCCAGCAGTGAAGGGGCGGGGGGGCCCACCGGGGAGCTGTTTTTT.

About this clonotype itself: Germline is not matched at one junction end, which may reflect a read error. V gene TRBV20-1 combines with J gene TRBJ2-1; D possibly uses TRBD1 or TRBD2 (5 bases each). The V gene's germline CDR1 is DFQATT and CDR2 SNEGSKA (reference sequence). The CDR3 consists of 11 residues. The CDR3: CSAPSQGVGIF. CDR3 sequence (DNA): TGCAGTGCTCCCTCCCAGGGAGTAGGTATCTTC.

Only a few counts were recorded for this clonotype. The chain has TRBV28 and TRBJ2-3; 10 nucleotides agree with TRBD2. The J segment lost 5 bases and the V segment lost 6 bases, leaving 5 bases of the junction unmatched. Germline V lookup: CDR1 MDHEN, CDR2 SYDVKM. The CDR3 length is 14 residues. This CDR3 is CASRPSGGGDTQYF. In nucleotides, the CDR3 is TGTGCCAGCAGACCTAGCGGGGGAGGAGATACGCAGTATTTT.

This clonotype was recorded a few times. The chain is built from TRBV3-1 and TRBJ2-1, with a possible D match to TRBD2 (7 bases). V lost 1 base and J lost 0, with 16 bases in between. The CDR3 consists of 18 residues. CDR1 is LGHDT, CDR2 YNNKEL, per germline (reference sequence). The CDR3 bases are TGTGCCAGCAGCCAAGCATTAACGGGGGGCCGCTCCTACAATGAGCAGTTCTTC. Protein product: CASSQALTGGRSYNEQFF.

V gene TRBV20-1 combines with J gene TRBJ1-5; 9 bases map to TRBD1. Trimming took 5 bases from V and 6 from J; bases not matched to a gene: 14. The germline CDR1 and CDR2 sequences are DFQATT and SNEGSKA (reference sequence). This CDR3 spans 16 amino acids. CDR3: CSAEGQQGAWGQPQHF. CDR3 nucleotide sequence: TGCAGTGCTGAGGGCCAACAGGGGGCGTGGGGTCAGCCCCAGCATTTT.

CDR3: CASSYETGVKTQYF. The CDR3 DNA is TGTGCCAGCAGTTACGAGACAGGGGTTAAGACCCAGTACTTC. This chain uses TRBV6-5 with TRBJ2-5; 8 bases align to TRBD1. CDR1 MNHEY and CDR2 SVGAGI come from the germline V gene. CDR3 length: 14 residues. The V gene end was trimmed by 2 bases and the J gene end by 6 bases; junction bases not matched to a gene: 5.